This note documents a single TCR beta chain sequence. Authors' analysis steps: Amplified reference gene primers provided the basis for estimating nucleated cell counts. Some clones are missing from TCRdb's copy, which holds only in-frame ones; the method was immunoSEQ multiplex PCR. V and J calls plus clone size are reproduced from that table; the DNA served to infer D and trimming. The data hold approximately 340,000 clones, with approximately 90% observed a single time. This entry belongs to a study of blood T cell repertoires in COVID-19. Overall study context: The cDNA or gDNA used as material had been derived from T cells, B-cell-depleted T cells, or PBMCs.

Germline V gene data show CDR1 as LNHDA and CDR2 as SQIVND (reference sequence). CDR3 length: 18 amino acids. J lost 4 bases, V lost 3 bases, and 15 bases had no gene match. Those enrolled, adults aged about 18 to 89 years, came from about two dozen US areas. Clinical history as reported by participants underpinned cohort assignment. The TCR was taken from a woman aged 40-49 years who had been exposed to COVID-19. Sample: PBMCs or T cells enriched from blood (not recorded which). V gene TRBV19 combines with J gene TRBJ1-1, with 9 bases that match TRBD1. CDR3 nucleotides: TGTGCCAGTAGTATTTATGGGACAGGGTCTTCCCGTGCCACTGAAGCTTTCTTT. Amino acids: CASSIYGTGSSRATEAFF.